These 27 T cell receptor beta chains share one sample of origin, sequenced in a study of a mutant IDH1 vaccine in newly diagnosed glioma. Measured with immunoSEQ multiplex PCR; TCRdb has only the in-frame clones, and not every one. The profile shows about 88,000 clones, about four fifths of them singletons. Indicated time point: baseline, week 1 (first vaccination visit). Regarding treatment: pre-vaccination baseline after standard-of-care therapy. This specimen consisted of PBMCs, obtained from a glioma patient treated with radiotherapy, temozolomide or both. The receptors were sampled from a man aged 40-49 years with glioma. Some clones in this sample may be carry-over from other donors' samples.

V gene TRBV21-1 combines with J gene TRBJ1-2. TRBV21-1 is designated a pseudogene. There are 11 residues in the CDR3. CDR3 amino acids: CASSTQHGYTF. The CDR3 DNA reads as TGTGCCAGCAGTACCCAGCATGGCTACACCTTC.

In its sample, this clone was seen many times. The chain carries TRBV20-1 and TRBJ1-1; D is undetermined. Germline CDR1 reads DFQATT; CDR2 reads SNEGSKA (reference sequence). The length of the CDR3 is 11 residues. The V gene lost 7 bases and the J gene lost 3 bases, with 9 bases spanning the gap. This chain's CDR3 is CSVPADTEAFF. CDR3 in DNA: TGCAGTGTTCCGGCAGACACTGAAGCTTTCTTT.

The gene calls are TRBV5-6 and TRBJ1-1; weak D call: TRBD1 (6 bases). The CDR3 is 17 amino acids. Germline V gives CDR1 SGHDT, CDR2 YYEEEE. V lost 4 bases and J lost 6, with 25 bases in between. The CDR3 protein is CASSQPLGMGANAEAFF. The CDR3 DNA reads as TGTGCCAGCAGCCAACCCTTGGGTATGGGGGCGAATGCTGAAGCTTTCTTT.

The chain recombines TRBV5-1 with TRBJ2-1; 10 bases are shared with TRBD2. Germline CDR1 is SGHRS and CDR2 is YFSETQ. This CDR3 spans 19 amino acids. J lost 0 bases, V lost 0 bases, and 9 bases had no gene match. DNA of the CDR3: TGCGCCAGCAGCTTGGGGCTAGCGGGGGTCACGAGCTCCTACAATGAGCAGTTCTTC. Encoded protein: CASSLGLAGVTSSYNEQFF.

Only one count was recorded for this clone. The V gene is TRBV5-1, the J gene TRBJ1-5; TRBD1 agrees at 7 bases. CDR1 is SGHRS and CDR2 is YFSETQ in the germline V gene. The CDR3 length is 14 residues. Trimming cost V 2 bases and J 3 bases; bases outside gene matches: 2. The CDR3 here is CASSLQGPNQPQHF. For the CDR3, the DNA is TGCGCCAGCAGCTTACAGGGGCCCAATCAGCCCCAGCATTTT.

This CDR3 reads CASSLVTGSGFADTQYF. As DNA, the CDR3 is TGTGCCAGCAGCTTAGTTACGGGTTCTGGTTTTGCAGATACGCAGTATTTT. The J gene is TRBJ2-3, the V gene TRBV7-9; D uncertain. V was clipped by 1 base and J by 4 bases, with 18 bases between them. This CDR3 contains 17 residues. CDR1 is SEHNR and CDR2 is FQNEAQ in the germline V gene (reference sequence).

As to this clone: Other DNA sequences within the sample encode an identical CDR3. The chain carries TRBV5-1 and TRBJ1-1; the D is unclear. This CDR3 is built from 13 residues. The germline V and J ends were trimmed by 1 base and 1 base, with 5 bases remaining between them. CDR1 SGHRS and CDR2 YFSETQ come from the germline V gene. CDR3 region: CASSLSRNTEAFF. The CDR3, as DNA: TGCGCCAGCAGCTTGAGCAGGAACACTGAAGCTTTCTTT.

This clone was observed a few times. The rearrangement links TRBV4-1 to TRBJ1-1; unclear D gene. V gave up 6 bases and J gave up 5 bases, with 13 bases separating them. Germline-derived CDR1 and CDR2 are MGHRA and YSYEKL. CDR3 length equals 13 residues. The CDR3: CASSLFIGTEAFF. CDR3 coding DNA: TGCGCCAGCAGTCTGTTTATAGGGACTGAAGCTTTCTTT.

CDR3 region: CASSNPTDTQYF. CDR3 nucleotides: TGTGCCAGCAGTAACCCTACAGATACGCAGTATTTT. V and J are TRBV28 and TRBJ2-3; no definite D call. The V gene's germline CDR1 is MDHEN and CDR2 SYDVKM. The ends were cut back, 5 bases at V and 3 bases at J, with 6 bases in the middle. CDR3 length: 12 amino acids.

The CDR3 protein is CASSSGDRLNYGYTF. Here the CDR3 DNA reads TGCGCCAGCAGTTCCGGGGACAGGCTTAACTATGGCTACACCTTC. The V and J genes are TRBV5-1 and TRBJ1-2; 8 bases are a match to TRBD1. J lost 1 base, V lost 5 bases, and 7 bases had no gene match. CDR1 is SGHRS, CDR2 YFSETQ, per germline. The CDR3 consists of 15 residues.

The chain carries TRBV27 and TRBJ2-5; D unresolved. V lost 5 bases, J lost 3 bases, and 16 bases lay in between. Germline V gene lookup returns CDR1 MNHEY and CDR2 SMNVEV (reference sequence). The CDR3 loop spans 15 amino acids. The CDR3 bases are TGTGCCAGCAGTCAACCCGGACGGGCTAAAGAGACCCAGTACTTC. This translates into CASSQPGRAKETQYF.

In its sample, this clone was seen once. The gene calls are TRBV6-5 and TRBJ2-7; D tentatively reads TRBD1 or TRBD2 (6 bases each). Trimming pared 2 bases from V and 6 bases from J, leaving 11 bases between. Germline V gives CDR1 MNHEY, CDR2 SVGAGI. The CDR3 loop spans 13 amino acids. The CDR3 region is CASSYKGGGEQYF. CDR3 DNA: TGTGCCAGCAGTTACAAAGGGGGAGGCGAGCAGTACTTC.

This CDR3 is CASNDGAGGENIQYF. CDR3 coding DNA: TGTGCCAGCAACGACGGGGCGGGGGGCGAAAACATTCAGTACTTC. V is TRBV19 and J is TRBJ2-4; TRBD2 agrees at 8 bases. Trimming took 9 bases from V and 5 from J; bases not matched to a gene: 12. Germline lookup yields CDR1 LNHDA and CDR2 SQIVND (reference sequence). CDR3 length equals 15 residues.

The V call is TRBV6-1, the J call TRBJ2-3, with 9 bases matching TRBD1. The CDR3 contains 15 residues. CDR1 and CDR2 from the germline V gene are MNHNS and SASEGT. V lost 11 bases to trimming and J lost 4 bases; unmatched junction nucleotides: 13. CDR3: CAGAGPGQGADTQYF. The CDR3 nucleotides read TGTGCCGGAGCAGGCCCGGGACAGGGCGCAGATACGCAGTATTTT.

The J gene is TRBJ2-7, the V gene TRBV6-1, with TRBD2 identical over 8 bases. The CDR3 extends over 16 amino acids. Trimming took 4 bases from V and 0 from J; bases not matched to a gene: 8. CDR1 MNHNS and CDR2 SASEGT come from the germline V gene. The CDR3 spells CASSGPSGPSSYEQYF. In DNA form, the CDR3 reads TGTGCCAGCAGTGGTCCTAGCGGGCCGAGCTCCTACGAGCAGTACTTC.

The V call is TRBV5-6, the J call TRBJ1-2, with D unresolved. The V and J ends lost 0 bases and 0 bases respectively, with 6 bases between them. The CDR3 is 14 residues long. Germline V lookup: CDR1 SGHDT, CDR2 YYEEEE. The CDR3 DNA is TGTGCCAGCAGCTTGGACGGTACTAACTATGGCTACACCTTC. The encoded protein is CASSLDGTNYGYTF. The full variable domain, in which reference TRBV5-6 and TRBJ1-2 provide the parts outside the CDR3, is DAGVTQSPTHLIKTRGQQVTLRCSPKSGHDTVSWYQQALGQGPQFIFQYYEEEERQRGNFPDRFSGHQFPNYSSELNVNALLLGDSALYLCASSLDGTNYGYTFGSGTRLTVV.

The V call is TRBV9, the J call TRBJ1-1; D is uncertain. This CDR3 has 13 residues. Per germline, CDR1 SGDLS and CDR2 YYNGEE. Trimming pared 2 bases from V and 3 bases from J, leaving 8 bases between. This chain's CDR3 is CASSVSGDTEAFF. CDR3 nucleotides: TGTGCCAGCAGCGTGTCCGGGGACACTGAAGCTTTCTTT.

This clone came up once. CDR3 region: CASSLASYNEQFF. The CDR3 coding sequence is TGTGCCAGCAGTTTAGCTTCTTACAATGAGCAGTTCTTC. The rearrangement uses TRBV27 and TRBJ2-1; D is unclear. In germline, CDR1 is MNHEY, CDR2 SMNVEV (reference sequence). This CDR3 is 13 amino acids long. Between the trimmed V and J ends, which lost 2 bases and 4 bases, there was a span of 6 bases.

The chain combines TRBV6-4 with TRBJ2-2; 7 positions match TRBD1. Germline trimming cut 7 bases from V and 0 bases from J; bases unmatched to any gene: 8. The germline V gene has CDR1 MRHNA and CDR2 SNTAGT. This CDR3 has 16 amino acids. CDR3 loop: CASIPGQASNTGELFF. CDR3 in DNA: TGTGCCAGCATTCCAGGACAGGCTTCGAACACCGGGGAGCTGTTTTTT.

The gene calls are TRBV5-6 and TRBJ2-5, with TRBD1 as a possible D gene (5 bases). Trimming took off 0 bases at V and 1 base at J, with 13 bases between the two ends. Germline V CDR1 and CDR2: SGHDT, YYEEEE. This CDR3 has 16 amino acids. The CDR3 sequence is CASSLGRGNPQETQYF. The CDR3 nucleotides are TGTGCCAGCAGCTTGGGTAGGGGAAACCCCCAAGAGACCCAGTACTTC.

V gene TRBV29-1 combines with J gene TRBJ1-1; TRBD1 agrees at 11 bases. The CDR3 totals 13 residues. Germline loops: CDR1 SQVTM, CDR2 ANQGSEA. The V and J ends lost 8 bases and 2 bases, in that order; junction bases with no gene match: 4. CDR3 region: CSTGTGGNTEAFF. DNA for the CDR3: TGCAGCACCGGGACAGGGGGAAACACTGAAGCTTTCTTT.

This rearrangement joins TRBV6-5 to TRBJ2-2; no clear D. Deletions cut 5 bases from V and 2 bases from J, with 12 bases between. The CDR3 covers 15 residues. Germline CDR1 is MNHEY and CDR2 is SVGAGI. CDR3 DNA sequence: TGTGCCAGCAGTATAACCCGGAGAAACACCGGGGAGCTGTTTTTT. Translation: CASSITRRNTGELFF.

This chain connects TRBV7-9 to TRBJ1-6; D not certain. CDR3 length: 15 amino acids. V lost 2 bases, J lost 12 bases, and 17 bases lay in between. Germline lookup yields CDR1 SEHNR and CDR2 FQNEAQ (reference sequence). CDR3 sequence (DNA): TGTGCCAGCAGCTTATTAACAGCCCAAGGCGAACCCCTCCACTTT. It specifies CASSLLTAQGEPLHF. Filled out from reference TRBV7-9 and TRBJ1-6, the complete variable domain reads DTGVSQNPRHKITKRGQNVTFRCDPISEHNRLYWYRQTLGQGPEFLTYFQNEAQLEKSRLLSDRFSAERPKGSFSTLEIQRTEQGDSAMYLCASSLLTAQGEPLHFGNGTRLTVT.

Of note for this clone: Since a much larger clone is just one base distant, this may be a read error. The V call is TRBV5-1, the J call TRBJ1-1; 7 bases fit TRBD1. The germline V gene encodes CDR1 SGHRS and CDR2 YFSETQ. The CDR3 sequence is 14 residues long. The ends lost 4 bases at V and 0 bases at J; junction bases unmatched: 3. The CDR3 spells CASSRQGLNTEAFF. CDR3 DNA sequence: TGCGCCAGCAGCCGACAGGGTCTGAACACTGAAGCTTTCTTT.

For the CDR3, the DNA is TGTGCCAGCAGCTTGACGGGGGGGCCATACAATGAGCAGTTCTTC. Translating gives CASSLTGGPYNEQFF. The chain uses TRBV7-2 and TRBJ2-1, with 8 bases identical to TRBD2. Germline assignment: CDR1 SGHTA and CDR2 FQGNSA. The V and J ends lost 3 bases and 4 bases, in that order; junction bases with no gene match: 5. The CDR3 runs 15 residues. Based on the CDR3 plus reference TRBV7-2 and TRBJ2-1, the full variable domain is GAGVSQSPSNKVTEKGKDVELRCDPISGHTALYWYRQSLGQGLEFLIYFQGNSAPDKSGLPSDRFSAERTGGSVSTLTIQRTQQEDSAVYLCASSLTGGPYNEQFFGPGTRLTVL.

V and J are TRBV5-4 and TRBJ1-1; no definite D call. Germline V gives CDR1 SGHNT, CDR2 YYREEE (reference sequence). The length of the CDR3 is 18 residues. Trimming cost V 4 bases and J 0 bases, with 22 bases left between them. The CDR3 coding sequence is TGTGCCAGCAGCGTGGACGGGTTCCTCCCTGGGATGAACACTGAAGCTTTCTTT. As protein: CASSVDGFLPGMNTEAFF.

The chain is built from TRBV7-9 and TRBJ2-6; no clear D gene. This CDR3 has 14 residues. Germline V gives CDR1 SEHNR, CDR2 FQNEAQ (reference sequence). The CDR3 coding sequence is TGTGGGGCCAGTCGGTACTCTGGGGCCAACGTCCTGACTTTC. Amino acid sequence: CGASRYSGANVLTF.